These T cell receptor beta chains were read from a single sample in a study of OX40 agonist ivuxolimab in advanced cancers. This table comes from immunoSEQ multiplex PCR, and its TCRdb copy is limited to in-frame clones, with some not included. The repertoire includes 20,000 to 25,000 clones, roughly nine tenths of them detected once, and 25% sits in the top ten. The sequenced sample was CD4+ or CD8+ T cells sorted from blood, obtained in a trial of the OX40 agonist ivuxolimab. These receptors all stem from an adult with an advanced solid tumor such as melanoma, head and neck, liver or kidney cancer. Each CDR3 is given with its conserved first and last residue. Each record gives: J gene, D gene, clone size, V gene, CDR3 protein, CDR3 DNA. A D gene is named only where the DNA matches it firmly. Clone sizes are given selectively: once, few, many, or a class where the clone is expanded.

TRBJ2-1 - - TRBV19 CASSILGEGSIVDNEQFF TGTGCCAGTAGTATTTTAGGGGAAGGATCTATTGTTGACAATGAGCAGTTCTTC
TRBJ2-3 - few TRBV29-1 CSVGLPGTDTQYF TGCAGCGTTGGACTCCCCGGCACAGATACGCAGTATTTT
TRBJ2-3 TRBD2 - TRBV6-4 CASSEGGGAADTQYF TGTGCCAGCAGTGAAGGCGGGGGGGCAGCAGATACGCAGTATTTT
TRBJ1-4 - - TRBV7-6 CASSPSLNGGKLFF TGTGCCAGCAGCCCCTCCTTGAACGGGGGAAAACTGTTTTTT
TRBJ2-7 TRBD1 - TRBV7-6 CASSYRGQGYEQYF TGTGCCAGCAGCTACCGGGGACAGGGCTACGAGCAGTACTTC
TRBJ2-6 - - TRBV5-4 CASYISVPQSRANVLTF TGTGCCAGCTATATTAGCGTACCACAAAGTCGGGCCAACGTCCTGACTTTC
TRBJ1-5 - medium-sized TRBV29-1 CSVEMGGGQPQHF TGCAGCGTTGAAATGGGGGGAGGACAGCCCCAGCATTTT
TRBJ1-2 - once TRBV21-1 CASSKTPNTF TGTGCCAGCAGCAAAACCCCGAACACCTTC
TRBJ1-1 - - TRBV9 CASSVGETTEAFF TGTGCCAGCAGCGTAGGAGAAACGACTGAAGCTTTCTTT
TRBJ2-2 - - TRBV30 CAWSDPGELFF TGTGCCTGGAGTGACCCCGGGGAGCTGTTTTTT
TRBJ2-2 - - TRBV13 CASSLGQLNTGELFF TGTGCCAGCAGCTTAGGACAATTAAACACCGGGGAGCTGTTTTTT
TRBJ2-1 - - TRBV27 CASSQNNEQFF TGTGCCAGCAGTCAAAACAATGAGCAGTTCTTC
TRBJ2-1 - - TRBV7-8 CASSLERGEQFF TGTGCCAGCAGCTTAGAACGGGGTGAGCAGTTCTTC
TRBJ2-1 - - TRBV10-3 CAISPEASYNEQFF TGTGCCATCAGCCCCGAGGCTAGCTACAATGAGCAGTTCTTC
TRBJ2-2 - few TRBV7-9 CASSLHYLEGRGAVF TGTGCCAGCAGCCTTCACTATCTCGAGGGCCGGGGAGCTGTTTTT
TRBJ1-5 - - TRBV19 CASSTRRGNQPQHF TGTGCCAGTAGTACCCGACGGGGCAATCAGCCCCAGCATTTT
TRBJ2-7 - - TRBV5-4 CASSPGIDGTYEQYF TGTGCCAGCAGCCCCGGGATTGACGGTACCTACGAGCAGTACTTC
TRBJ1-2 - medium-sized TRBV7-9 CASSWTGGHGYTF TGTGCCAGCTCCTGGACGGGAGGCCATGGCTACACCTTC
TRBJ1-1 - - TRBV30 CAWSPDAGHPEAFF TGTGCCTGGAGTCCCGACGCCGGGCACCCTGAAGCTTTCTTT
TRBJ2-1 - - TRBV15 CATSRNPADEQFF TGTGCCACCAGCAGAAATCCCGCCGATGAGCAGTTCTTC
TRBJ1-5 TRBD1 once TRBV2 CASSGTGSIQPQHF TGTGCCAGCAGCGGGACAGGGAGCATACAGCCCCAGCATTTT
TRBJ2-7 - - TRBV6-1 CASSEWGFGPNTYEQYF TGTGCCAGCAGTGAATGGGGCTTTGGCCCTAACACCTACGAGCAGTACTTC
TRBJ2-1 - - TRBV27 CASSPYMEYNEQFF TGTGCCAGCAGTCCATATATGGAATACAATGAGCAGTTCTTC
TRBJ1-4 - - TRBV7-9 CASSSPKQSKLFF TGTGCCAGCAGCTCCCCTAAGCAATCAAAACTGTTTTTT
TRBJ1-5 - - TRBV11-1 CASSLEYQPQHF TGTGCCAGCAGCTTAGAATATCAGCCCCAGCATTTT
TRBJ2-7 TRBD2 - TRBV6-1 CASRLGTSTTYEQYF TGTGCCAGCAGGCTCGGGACTAGCACCACCTACGAGCAGTACTTC
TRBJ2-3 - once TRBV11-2 CASSLQADTQYF TGTGCCAGCAGCTTACAGGCGGATACGCAGTATTTT
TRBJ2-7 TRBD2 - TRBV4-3 CASSQDYGGGEQYF TGCGCCAGCAGCCAAGATTATGGGGGGGGAGAGCAGTACTTC
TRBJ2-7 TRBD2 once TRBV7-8 CASSPPRGLAGKQYF TGTGCCAGCAGCCCACCAAGGGGACTAGCGGGAAAGCAGTACTTC
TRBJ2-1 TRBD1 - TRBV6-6 CASSYPDRVQFF TGTGCCAGCAGTTACCCGGACAGGGTTCAGTTCTTC
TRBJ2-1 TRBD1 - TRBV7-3 CASSLTGQGARNEQFF TGTGCCAGCAGCTTAACGGGACAGGGGGCAAGGAATGAGCAGTTCTTC
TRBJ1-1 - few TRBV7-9 CASSYDRNTEAFF TGTGCCAGCAGTTACGACAGGAACACTGAAGCTTTCTTT
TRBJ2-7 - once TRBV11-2 CASSPRVLEQYF TGTGCCAGCAGCCCCCGGGTCCTCGAGCAGTACTTC
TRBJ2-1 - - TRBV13 CASSSVGRIYNEQFF TGTGCCAGCAGCTCGGTAGGGCGAATATACAATGAGCAGTTCTTC
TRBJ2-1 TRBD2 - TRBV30 CAWTGLAGSNEQFF TGTGCCTGGACGGGACTAGCGGGGTCCAATGAGCAGTTCTTC
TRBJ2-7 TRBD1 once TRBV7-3 CASSNDRERTGYEQYF TGTGCCAGCAGCAACGACAGGGAAAGGACGGGTTACGAGCAGTACTTC
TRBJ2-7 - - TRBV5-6 CASSLGHLYEQYF TGTGCCAGCAGCTTGGGACATCTCTACGAGCAGTACTTC
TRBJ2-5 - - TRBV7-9 CASSLYIGKGETQYF TGTGCCAGCAGCTTATACATTGGGAAAGGAGAGACCCAGTACTTC
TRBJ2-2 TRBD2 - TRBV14 CASSFSGSRELFF TGTGCCAGCAGTTTTAGCGGGAGTCGGGAGCTGTTTTTT
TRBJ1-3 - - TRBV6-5 CASRATDFSGNTIYF TGTGCCAGCAGGGCTACAGACTTCTCTGGAAACACCATATATTTT
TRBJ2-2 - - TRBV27 CASSLTHNGELFF TGTGCCAGCAGTTTAACTCATAATGGGGAGCTGTTTTTT
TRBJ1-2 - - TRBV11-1 CASSPRFSWNGYTF TGTGCCAGCAGTCCCAGGTTCAGTTGGAATGGCTACACCTTC
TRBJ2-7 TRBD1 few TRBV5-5 CASSLQGFGNEQYF TGTGCCAGCAGCTTACAGGGGTTTGGGAACGAGCAGTACTTC
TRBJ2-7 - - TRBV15 CATSSRGQLGEQYF TGTGCCACCAGCAGTAGAGGACAGCTAGGCGAGCAGTACTTC
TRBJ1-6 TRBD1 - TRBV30 CAWRGTVDSPLHF TGTGCCTGGAGGGGGACAGTTGATTCACCCCTCCACTTT
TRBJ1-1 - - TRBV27 CASTRRQDNTEAFF TGTGCCAGCACGAGGCGACAGGACAACACTGAAGCTTTCTTT